This TCR beta chain appears in the sequencing data of a study of cytomegalovirus exposure and HLA in healthy donors. About the study: A data release that came early held tens of millions of unique TCRs from HLA-typed donors.

The table lists this clone with a count of one. What it binds is not known. This PCR relied on a set of 60 Vbeta primers and 13 Jbeta primers. Sequencing used immunoSEQ multiplex PCR; TCRdb keeps in-frame clones, though not all of them. Seen here are some 130,000 clones, about four fifths observed once, and the top ten hold approximately 2%. Study-wide points: Previous analysis showed most TCR beta V segments were productive about 87% or about 30% of the time. Investigators reported approximately 170 TCR beta chains as tied to cytomegalovirus.

Samples came from healthy bone marrow donors. V lost 6 bases and J lost 9; bases outside the gene matches: 9. The V gene's germline CDR1 is SGHRS and CDR2 YFSETQ. The CDR3 consists of 14 residues. Sequencing used PBMCs. The clonotype was recovered from a young man in good health and CMV-seronegative. This rearrangement joins TRBV5-1 to TRBJ2-4, with 10 bases that match TRBD1. CDR3 nucleotides: TGCGCCAGCACCCTAGGGACAGGGGAGACCATTCAGTACTTC. Protein product: CASTLGTGETIQYF.